This T cell receptor beta chain was profiled in a study of CD8 T cells in ankylosing spondylitis. Study conclusions and caveats: As reported, disease-linked clones showed significant enrichment in matched ankylosing spondylitis synovial fluid.

The CDR3 sequence is 13 residues long. In germline, CDR1 is ENHRY, CDR2 SYGVKD. With 7 bases removed from V and 7 bases from J, the gap between germline ends came to 13 bases. With regard to this clonotype: Its antigen is still unknown.

From the 5' RACE reads, TCRdb called clonotypes with MiXCR, one entry per CDR3 protein. Here the sample spans roughly 160,000 distinct CDR3 sequences, 9.5% to 10% being singletons. This chain joins TRBV10-3 and TRBJ2-2, with D unresolved. Sequenced: blood, either unsorted or a sorted T cell fraction (not recorded which). The origin of this receptor is a female donor with ankylosing spondylitis or in good health (not recorded which). The chain's CDR3 is CAINPGLIGELFF. The CDR3 DNA follows: TGTGCCATCAATCCAGGTCTTATCGGGGAGCTGTTTTTT.